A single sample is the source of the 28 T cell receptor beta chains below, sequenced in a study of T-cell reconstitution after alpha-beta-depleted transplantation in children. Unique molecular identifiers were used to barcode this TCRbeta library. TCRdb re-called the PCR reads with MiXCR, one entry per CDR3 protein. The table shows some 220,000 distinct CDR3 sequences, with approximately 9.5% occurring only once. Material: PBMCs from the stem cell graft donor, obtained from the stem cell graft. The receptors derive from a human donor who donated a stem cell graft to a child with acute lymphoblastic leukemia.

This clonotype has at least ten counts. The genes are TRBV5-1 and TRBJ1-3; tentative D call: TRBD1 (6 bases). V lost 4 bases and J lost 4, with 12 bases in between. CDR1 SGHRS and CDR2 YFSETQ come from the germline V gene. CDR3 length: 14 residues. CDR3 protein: CASSPGTFGNTIYF. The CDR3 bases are TGCGCCAGCAGCCCGGGGACATTCGGAAACACCATATATTTT.

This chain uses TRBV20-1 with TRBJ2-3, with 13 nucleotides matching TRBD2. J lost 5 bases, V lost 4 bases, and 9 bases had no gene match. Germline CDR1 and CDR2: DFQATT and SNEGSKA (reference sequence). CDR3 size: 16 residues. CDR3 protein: CSATKTSGGAQDTQYF. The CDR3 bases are TGCAGTGCTACCAAAACTAGCGGGGGGGCTCAAGATACGCAGTATTTT.

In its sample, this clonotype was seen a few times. The CDR3 DNA follows: TGCAGCGCCCATCTCGGGGCAGGGCAATTCACTGAAGCTTTCTTT. Its protein is CSAHLGAGQFTEAFF. The V gene is TRBV29-1, the J gene TRBJ1-1; D possibly corresponds to TRBD1 (5 bases). The CDR3 is 15 amino acids. Trimming removed 7 bases at V and 4 bases at J, with 22 bases between. Per the germline V gene, CDR1 is SQVTM and CDR2 is ANQGSEA.

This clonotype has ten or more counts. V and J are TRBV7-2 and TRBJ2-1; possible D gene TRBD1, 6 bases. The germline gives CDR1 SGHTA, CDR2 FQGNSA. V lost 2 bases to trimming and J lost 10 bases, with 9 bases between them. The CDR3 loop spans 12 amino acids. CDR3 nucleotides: TGTGCCAGCAGCTTAAGGACAGAAGAGCAGTTCTTC. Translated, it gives CASSLRTEEQFF. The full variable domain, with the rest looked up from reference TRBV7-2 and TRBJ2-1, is GAGVSQSPSNKVTEKGKDVELRCDPISGHTALYWYRQSLGQGLEFLIYFQGNSAPDKSGLPSDRFSAERTGGSVSTLTIQRTQQEDSAVYLCASSLRTEEQFFGPGTRLTVL.

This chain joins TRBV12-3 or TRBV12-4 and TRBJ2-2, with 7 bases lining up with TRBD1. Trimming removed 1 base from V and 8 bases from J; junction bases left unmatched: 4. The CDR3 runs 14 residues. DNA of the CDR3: TGTGCCAGCAGTTTAGGGACAGGTGGTGGGGAGCTGTTTTTT. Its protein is CASSLGTGGGELFF.

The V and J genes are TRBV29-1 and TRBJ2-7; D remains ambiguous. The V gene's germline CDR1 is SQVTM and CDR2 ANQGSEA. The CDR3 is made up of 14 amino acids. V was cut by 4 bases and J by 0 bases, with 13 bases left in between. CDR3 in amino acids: CSVGAGFSSYEQYF. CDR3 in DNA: TGCAGCGTTGGGGCTGGGTTTAGCTCCTACGAGCAGTACTTC.

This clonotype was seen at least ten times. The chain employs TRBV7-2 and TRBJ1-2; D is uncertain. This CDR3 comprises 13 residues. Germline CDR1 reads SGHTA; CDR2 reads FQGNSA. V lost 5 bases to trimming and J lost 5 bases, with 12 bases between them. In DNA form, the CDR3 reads TGTGCCAGCAGCAACCCTCCCCATTATGGCTACACCTTC. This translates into CASSNPPHYGYTF.

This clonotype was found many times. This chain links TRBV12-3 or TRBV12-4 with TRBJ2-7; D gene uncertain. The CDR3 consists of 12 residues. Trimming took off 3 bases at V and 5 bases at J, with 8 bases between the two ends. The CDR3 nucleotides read TGTGCCAGCAGTTTTTATATCCACGAGCAGTACTTC. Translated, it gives CASSFYIHEQYF.

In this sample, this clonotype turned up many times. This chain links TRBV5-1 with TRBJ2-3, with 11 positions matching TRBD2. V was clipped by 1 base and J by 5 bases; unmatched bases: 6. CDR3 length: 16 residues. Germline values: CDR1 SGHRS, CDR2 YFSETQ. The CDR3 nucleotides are TGCGCCAGCAGCTTGATGACTAGCGGGGTAGGAGATACGCAGTATTTT. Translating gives CASSLMTSGVGDTQYF.

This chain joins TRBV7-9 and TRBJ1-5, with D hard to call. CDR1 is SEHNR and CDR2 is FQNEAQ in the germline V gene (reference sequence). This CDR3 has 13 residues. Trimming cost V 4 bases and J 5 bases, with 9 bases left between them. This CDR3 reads CASSSEGHQPQHF. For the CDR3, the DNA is TGTGCCAGCAGCTCGGAGGGCCATCAGCCCCAGCATTTT.

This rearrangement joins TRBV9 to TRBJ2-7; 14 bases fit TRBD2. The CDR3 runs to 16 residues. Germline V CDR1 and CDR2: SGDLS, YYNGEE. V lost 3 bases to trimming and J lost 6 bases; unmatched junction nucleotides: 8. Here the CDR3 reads CASSEGLAGASGEQYF. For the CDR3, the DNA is TGTGCCAGCAGCGAGGGACTAGCGGGGGCGTCGGGCGAGCAGTACTTC.

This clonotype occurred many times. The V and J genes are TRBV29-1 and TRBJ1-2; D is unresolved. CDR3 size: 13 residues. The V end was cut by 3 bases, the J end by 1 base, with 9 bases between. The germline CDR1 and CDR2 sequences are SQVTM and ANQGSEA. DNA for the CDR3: TGCAGCGTTGAGGAATGGAGTAACTATGGCTACACCTTC. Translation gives CSVEEWSNYGYTF.

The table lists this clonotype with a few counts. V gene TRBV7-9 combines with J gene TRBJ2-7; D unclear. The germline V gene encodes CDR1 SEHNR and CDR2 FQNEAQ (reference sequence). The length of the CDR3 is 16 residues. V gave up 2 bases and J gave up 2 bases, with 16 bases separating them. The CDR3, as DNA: TGTGCCAGCAGCTTAACGAGACCACAGCCGGCCTACGAGCAGTACTTC. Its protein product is CASSLTRPQPAYEQYF.

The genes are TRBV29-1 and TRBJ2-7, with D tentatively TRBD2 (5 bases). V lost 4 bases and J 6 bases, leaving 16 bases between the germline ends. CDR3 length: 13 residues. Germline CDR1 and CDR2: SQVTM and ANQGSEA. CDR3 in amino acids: CSVAPRGPLEQYF. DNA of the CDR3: TGCAGCGTTGCCCCCCGAGGGCCTCTCGAGCAGTACTTC.

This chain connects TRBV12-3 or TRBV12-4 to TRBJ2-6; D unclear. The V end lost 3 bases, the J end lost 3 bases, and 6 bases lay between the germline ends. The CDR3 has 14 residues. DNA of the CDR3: TGTGCCAGCAGTTTCGAGGATGGGGCCAACGTCCTGACTTTC. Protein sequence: CASSFEDGANVLTF.

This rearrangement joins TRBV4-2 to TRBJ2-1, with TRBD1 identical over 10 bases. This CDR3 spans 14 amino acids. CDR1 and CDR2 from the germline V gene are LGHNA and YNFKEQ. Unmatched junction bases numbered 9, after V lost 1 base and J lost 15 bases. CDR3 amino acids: CASSQAGQGGFLFF. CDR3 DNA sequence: TGTGCCAGCAGCCAAGCTGGACAGGGGGGGTTCCTGTTCTTC.

The chain's CDR3 is CASSLVRQGARTDTQYF. DNA for the CDR3: TGTGCCAGCAGCTTAGTACGACAGGGGGCCAGAACAGATACGCAGTATTTT. The chain couples TRBV13 to TRBJ2-3, with 10 bases that match TRBD1. The CDR3 is made up of 17 amino acids. Trimming took 1 base from V and 3 from J; bases not matched to a gene: 7. Germline V lookup: CDR1 PRHDT, CDR2 FYEKMQ (reference sequence).

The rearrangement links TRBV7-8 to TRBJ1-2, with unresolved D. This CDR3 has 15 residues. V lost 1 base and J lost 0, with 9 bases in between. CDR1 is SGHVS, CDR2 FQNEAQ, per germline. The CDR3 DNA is TGTGCCAGCAGCTTAGAGGCCGCAGCTAACTATGGCTACACCTTC. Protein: CASSLEAAANYGYTF.

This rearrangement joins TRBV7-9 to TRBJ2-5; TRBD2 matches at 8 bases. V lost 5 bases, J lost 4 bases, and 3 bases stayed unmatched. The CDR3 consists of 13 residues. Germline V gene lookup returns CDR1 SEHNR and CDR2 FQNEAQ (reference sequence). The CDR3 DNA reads TGTGCCAGCAGCCGCGGGGGGTCAGAGACCCAGTACTTC. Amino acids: CASSRGGSETQYF.

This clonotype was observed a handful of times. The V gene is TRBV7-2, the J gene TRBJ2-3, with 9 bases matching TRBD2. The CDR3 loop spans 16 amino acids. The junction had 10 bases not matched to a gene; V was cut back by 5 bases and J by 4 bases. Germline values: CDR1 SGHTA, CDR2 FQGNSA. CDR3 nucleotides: TGTGCCAGCAGCCTCCGGTTAGCGGGGGAGGCAGATACGCAGTATTTT. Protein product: CASSLRLAGEADTQYF.

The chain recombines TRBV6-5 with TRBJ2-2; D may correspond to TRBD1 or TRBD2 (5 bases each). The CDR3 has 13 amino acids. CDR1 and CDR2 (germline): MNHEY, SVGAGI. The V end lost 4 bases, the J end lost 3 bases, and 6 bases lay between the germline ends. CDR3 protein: CASSWGYTGELFF. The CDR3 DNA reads TGTGCCAGCAGTTGGGGGTACACCGGGGAGCTGTTTTTT.

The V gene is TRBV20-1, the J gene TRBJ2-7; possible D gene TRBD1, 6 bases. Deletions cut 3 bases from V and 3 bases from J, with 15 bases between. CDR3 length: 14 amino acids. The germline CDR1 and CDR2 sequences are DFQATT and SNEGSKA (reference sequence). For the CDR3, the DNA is TGCAGTGCTAGTAAGCCAGGGGTTATCTACGAGCAGTACTTC. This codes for CSASKPGVIYEQYF.

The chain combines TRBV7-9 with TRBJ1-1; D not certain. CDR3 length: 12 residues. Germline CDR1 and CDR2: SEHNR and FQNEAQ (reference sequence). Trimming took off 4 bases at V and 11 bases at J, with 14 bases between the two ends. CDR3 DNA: TGTGCCAGCAGCTCATCGAAAGTGGGGGCTTTCTTT. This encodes CASSSSKVGAFF.

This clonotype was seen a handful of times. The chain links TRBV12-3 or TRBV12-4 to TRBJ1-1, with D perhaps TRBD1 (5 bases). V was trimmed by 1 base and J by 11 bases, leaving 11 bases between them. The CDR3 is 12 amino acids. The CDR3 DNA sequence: TGTGCCAGCAGTTTAGATCCCAGGGTTGCTTTCTTT. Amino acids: CASSLDPRVAFF.

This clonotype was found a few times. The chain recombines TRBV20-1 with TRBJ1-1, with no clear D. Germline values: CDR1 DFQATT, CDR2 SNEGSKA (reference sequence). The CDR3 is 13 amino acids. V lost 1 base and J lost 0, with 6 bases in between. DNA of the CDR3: TGCAGTGCTAGAGGACGGATGAACACTGAAGCTTTCTTT. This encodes CSARGRMNTEAFF.

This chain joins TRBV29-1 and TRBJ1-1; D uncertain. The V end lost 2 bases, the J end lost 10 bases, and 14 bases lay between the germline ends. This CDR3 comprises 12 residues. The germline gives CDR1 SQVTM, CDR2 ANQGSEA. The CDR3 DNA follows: TGCAGCGTTGAAATAAGGGCCGAGGGAGCTTTCTTT. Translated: CSVEIRAEGAFF.

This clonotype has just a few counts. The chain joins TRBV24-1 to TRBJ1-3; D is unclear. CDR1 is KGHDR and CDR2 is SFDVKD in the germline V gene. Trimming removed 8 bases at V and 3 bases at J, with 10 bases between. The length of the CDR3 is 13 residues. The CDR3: CATTSGFGNTIYF. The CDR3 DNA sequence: TGTGCCACCACGAGCGGGTTTGGAAACACCATATATTTT.

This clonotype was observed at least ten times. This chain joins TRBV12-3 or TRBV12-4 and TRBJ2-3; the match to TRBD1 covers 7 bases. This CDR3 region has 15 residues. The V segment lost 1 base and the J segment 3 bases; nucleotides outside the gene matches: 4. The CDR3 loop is CASSLEGGGTDTQYF. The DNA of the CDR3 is TGTGCCAGCAGTTTAGAAGGGGGCGGTACAGATACGCAGTATTTT.